Listed below are T cell receptor beta chains from one sample, sequenced in a study of blood T cell repertoires in COVID-19. The assay was immunoSEQ multiplex PCR, and TCRdb's table has in-frame clones only and misses some. Here the sample spans roughly 190,000 clones, around four fifths being singletons. The specimen was peripheral blood. The receptors shown here come from a man aged 50-59 years with active or convalescent COVID-19. Both conserved end residues are part of each CDR3. D genes are given only for firm matches. Rows give clone size only sometimes, using once, few, many, or a class for an expanded clone.

J gene: TRBJ1-1; CDR3 length: 12; V gene: TRBV19; D gene: TRBD1; clone size: .; CDR3 DNA: TGTGCCAGTAGTATAAGGGACAGGGAAGCTTTCTTT; CDR3 protein: CASSIRDREAFF
J gene: TRBJ2-1; CDR3 length: 15; V gene: TRBV3-1/TRBV3-2; D gene: .; clone size: .; CDR3 DNA: TGTGCCAGCAGCCAAGATTTGAAGCGAGAGTATGAGCAGTTCTTC; CDR3 protein: CASSQDLKREYEQFF
J gene: TRBJ2-7; CDR3 length: 17; V gene: TRBV7-9; D gene: TRBD1; clone size: .; CDR3 DNA: TGTGCCAGCAGCCCGAGAGGACAGGGACCCTTCTCCTACGAGCAGTACTTC; CDR3 protein: CASSPRGQGPFSYEQYF
J gene: TRBJ2-1; CDR3 length: 14; V gene: TRBV5-5; D gene: .; clone size: .; CDR3 DNA: TGTGCCAGCAGCTTGGATGTGAACTGGAATGAGCAGTTCTTC; CDR3 protein: CASSLDVNWNEQFF
J gene: TRBJ2-7; CDR3 length: 14; V gene: TRBV2; D gene: .; clone size: .; CDR3 DNA: TGTGCCAGCAGTCCGGGACTGCTGACCTACGAGCAGTACTTC; CDR3 protein: CASSPGLLTYEQYF
J gene: TRBJ2-7; CDR3 length: 15; V gene: TRBV28; D gene: TRBD2; clone size: .; CDR3 DNA: TGTGCCAGCAGTTTGAGGTTAGCGGGGGCCCACGAGCAGTACTTC; CDR3 protein: CASSLRLAGAHEQYF
J gene: TRBJ1-2; CDR3 length: 14; V gene: TRBV6-6; D gene: TRBD1; clone size: few; CDR3 DNA: TGTGCCAGCAGTCCAGGACAGGGGACCTATGGCTACACCTTC; CDR3 protein: CASSPGQGTYGYTF
J gene: TRBJ1-1; CDR3 length: 14; V gene: TRBV13; D gene: TRBD1; clone size: .; CDR3 DNA: TGTGCCAGCAGCTCTTGGACAGGGAACACTGAAGCTTTCTTT; CDR3 protein: CASSSWTGNTEAFF
J gene: TRBJ1-1; CDR3 length: 16; V gene: TRBV6-1; D gene: TRBD1; clone size: .; CDR3 DNA: TGTGCCAGCAGTGAAGGTTTGGCAGGGGGGAACTCTGAAGCTTTCTTT; CDR3 protein: CASSEGLAGGNSEAFF
J gene: TRBJ2-3; CDR3 length: 13; V gene: TRBV7-2; D gene: TRBD1; clone size: .; CDR3 DNA: TGTGCCAGCAGCTTGGCCCCCGGGACAGGGCTCGATTTT; CDR3 protein: CASSLAPGTGLDF
J gene: TRBJ2-7; CDR3 length: 16; V gene: TRBV3-1/TRBV3-2; D gene: .; clone size: .; CDR3 DNA: TGTGCCAGCAGCCAACATCCCGGGGGAAGCTCCTACGAGCAGTACTTC; CDR3 protein: CASSQHPGGSSYEQYF
J gene: TRBJ1-4; CDR3 length: 15; V gene: TRBV28; D gene: TRBD1; clone size: .; CDR3 DNA: TGTGCCAGCAGTCTATACAGGGGACCTAATGAAAAACTGTTTTTT; CDR3 protein: CASSLYRGPNEKLFF
J gene: TRBJ1-5; CDR3 length: 15; V gene: TRBV2; D gene: .; clone size: .; CDR3 DNA: TGTGCCAGCAGGAGAAGAGTCGATAGCAATCAGCCCCAGCATTTT; CDR3 protein: CASRRRVDSNQPQHF
J gene: TRBJ2-3; CDR3 length: 12; V gene: TRBV6-6; D gene: .; clone size: once; CDR3 DNA: TGTGCCAGCAGCTCAGGGGGGGATACGCAGTATTTT; CDR3 protein: CASSSGGDTQYF
J gene: TRBJ1-6; CDR3 length: 17; V gene: TRBV12-5; D gene: .; clone size: .; CDR3 DNA: TGTGCTAGTGGTTTACTCGGACAGCTTGGGTATAATTCACCCCTCCACTTT; CDR3 protein: CASGLLGQLGYNSPLHF
J gene: TRBJ2-1; CDR3 length: 16; V gene: TRBV2; D gene: .; clone size: .; CDR3 DNA: TGTGCCAGCAGTGAGAGCACAGGTGTCGGAAACAATGAGCAGTTCTTC; CDR3 protein: CASSESTGVGNNEQFF
J gene: TRBJ2-1; CDR3 length: 17; V gene: TRBV5-4; D gene: TRBD2; clone size: .; CDR3 DNA: TGTGCCAGCAGCCCCCTGGCGGTTGCGGGAGGGCCTCGGGAGCAGTTCTTC; CDR3 protein: CASSPLAVAGGPREQFF
J gene: TRBJ1-1; CDR3 length: 15; V gene: TRBV30; D gene: .; clone size: once; CDR3 DNA: TGTGCCTGGCGGGGGGGTCAGCACATGAACACTGAAGCTTTCTTT; CDR3 protein: CAWRGGQHMNTEAFF
J gene: TRBJ2-1; CDR3 length: 16; V gene: TRBV2; D gene: TRBD2; clone size: .; CDR3 DNA: TGTGCCAGCAGTGAAGACGCGGGCCTAGCGGGTAATGAGCAGTTCTTC; CDR3 protein: CASSEDAGLAGNEQFF
J gene: TRBJ2-7; CDR3 length: 14; V gene: TRBV21-1; D gene: .; clone size: .; CDR3 DNA: .; CDR3 protein: CASRVGQGSYEQYF
J gene: TRBJ2-3; CDR3 length: 18; V gene: TRBV10-3; D gene: TRBD2; clone size: .; CDR3 DNA: TGTGCCATCAGTTCTGAAGGGGGGACTAGCAGCCGCACAGATACGCAGTATTTT; CDR3 protein: CAISSEGGTSSRTDTQYF
J gene: TRBJ2-5; CDR3 length: 15; V gene: TRBV5-8; D gene: TRBD1; clone size: .; CDR3 DNA: TGTGCCAGCAGCCAGGGACAGGGGAACCAAGAGACCCAGTACTTC; CDR3 protein: CASSQGQGNQETQYF
J gene: TRBJ1-1; CDR3 length: 13; V gene: TRBV7-2; D gene: TRBD1; clone size: .; CDR3 DNA: TGTGCCAGCAGCTTGGACAGGCACACTGAAGCTTTCTTT; CDR3 protein: CASSLDRHTEAFF
J gene: TRBJ1-1; CDR3 length: 15; V gene: TRBV7-8; D gene: .; clone size: .; CDR3 DNA: TGTGCCAGCAGCTTATCACGGGTAGGGGACACTGAAGCTTTCTTT; CDR3 protein: CASSLSRVGDTEAFF
J gene: TRBJ2-2; CDR3 length: 13; V gene: TRBV5-4; D gene: .; clone size: .; CDR3 DNA: TGTGCCAGCAGCTTGTGGGGGCCCGGGGAGCTGTTTTTT; CDR3 protein: CASSLWGPGELFF
J gene: TRBJ2-1; CDR3 length: 17; V gene: TRBV7-2; D gene: TRBD2; clone size: .; CDR3 DNA: TGTGCCAGCAGATTAAACCCGGGACTAGCGGAATTCGGTGAGCAGTTCTTC; CDR3 protein: CASRLNPGLAEFGEQFF
J gene: TRBJ2-5; CDR3 length: 15; V gene: TRBV5-4; D gene: TRBD2; clone size: .; CDR3 DNA: TGTGCCAGCAGCTACAGACTAGCGGGGCAAGAGACCCAGTACTTC; CDR3 protein: CASSYRLAGQETQYF
J gene: TRBJ2-7; CDR3 length: 11; V gene: TRBV20-1; D gene: .; clone size: .; CDR3 DNA: TGCAGTGTGACCGGGAACTACGAGCAGTACTTC; CDR3 protein: CSVTGNYEQYF
J gene: TRBJ1-4; CDR3 length: 16; V gene: TRBV18; D gene: TRBD1; clone size: .; CDR3 DNA: TGTGCCAGCTCACCCAACGGACAGGGCGGAGGAGAAAAACTGTTTTTT; CDR3 protein: CASSPNGQGGGEKLFF
J gene: TRBJ2-3; CDR3 length: 15; V gene: TRBV7-8; D gene: TRBD2; clone size: .; CDR3 DNA: TGTGCCAGCAGCTTTGCGGGAGTCTCGGTAGATACGCAGTATTTT; CDR3 protein: CASSFAGVSVDTQYF
J gene: TRBJ1-3; CDR3 length: 17; V gene: TRBV7-6; D gene: .; clone size: .; CDR3 DNA: TGTGCCAGCAGCCCCCTGTCCCGATCCAGCTCTGGAAACACCATATATTTT; CDR3 protein: CASSPLSRSSSGNTIYF
J gene: TRBJ2-1; CDR3 length: 15; V gene: TRBV27; D gene: TRBD2; clone size: few; CDR3 DNA: TGTGCCAGCAGTTTAAGCGGGGGGGCTTACAATGAGCAGTTCTTC; CDR3 protein: CASSLSGGAYNEQFF
J gene: TRBJ2-3; CDR3 length: 13; V gene: TRBV6-5; D gene: .; clone size: .; CDR3 DNA: TGTGCCAGCAGTCCAGGAGGGGGCCATACGCAGTATTTT; CDR3 protein: CASSPGGGHTQYF
J gene: TRBJ2-7; CDR3 length: 17; V gene: TRBV2; D gene: .; clone size: .; CDR3 DNA: TGTGCCAGCAGACCCCTCCCCGGACAGTTGGACGACTACGAGCAGTACTTC; CDR3 protein: CASRPLPGQLDDYEQYF
J gene: TRBJ2-7; CDR3 length: 15; V gene: TRBV25-1; D gene: .; clone size: .; CDR3 DNA: TGTGCCAGCAGTGAATCATTCGGCCAGGGTAGCGAGCAGTACTTC; CDR3 protein: CASSESFGQGSEQYF
J gene: TRBJ1-4; CDR3 length: 18; V gene: TRBV15; D gene: TRBD1; clone size: .; CDR3 DNA: TGTGCCACCAGCAGAGATGAGAGGGCAGGGGGCGGGAAAGGAAAACTGTTTTTT; CDR3 protein: CATSRDERAGGGKGKLFF
J gene: TRBJ2-7; CDR3 length: 14; V gene: TRBV28; D gene: .; clone size: .; CDR3 DNA: TGTGCCAGCAGTTTTGGCCCATTTGCCTACGAGCAGTACTTC; CDR3 protein: CASSFGPFAYEQYF
J gene: TRBJ2-7; CDR3 length: 15; V gene: TRBV18; D gene: TRBD2; clone size: medium-sized; CDR3 DNA: TGTGCCAGCTCCCGGAACCCGGGGGGTACCTACGAGCAGTACTTC; CDR3 protein: CASSRNPGGTYEQYF
J gene: TRBJ1-1; CDR3 length: 14; V gene: TRBV3-1/TRBV3-2; D gene: .; clone size: .; CDR3 DNA: TGTGCCAGCAGCCCAGCGGACCAAAACACTGAAGCTTTCTTT; CDR3 protein: CASSPADQNTEAFF
J gene: TRBJ1-4; CDR3 length: 15; V gene: TRBV7-8; D gene: .; clone size: .; CDR3 DNA: TGTGCCAGCAGCTTTCTCGGCGGAACTAATGAAAAACTGTTTTTT; CDR3 protein: CASSFLGGTNEKLFF
J gene: TRBJ1-2; CDR3 length: 19; V gene: TRBV19; D gene: TRBD1; clone size: .; CDR3 DNA: TGTGCCAGTAGTATGAAATTTTCGGCAGGGGGCGATTGGGACTATGGCTACACCTTC; CDR3 protein: CASSMKFSAGGDWDYGYTF
J gene: TRBJ1-1; CDR3 length: 16; V gene: TRBV6-1; D gene: .; clone size: .; CDR3 DNA: TGTGCCAGCAGTGGGGGGTGGGGGCGGCGTTTCACTGAAGCTTTCTTT; CDR3 protein: CASSGGWGRRFTEAFF
J gene: TRBJ1-3; CDR3 length: 16; V gene: TRBV10-3; D gene: TRBD1; clone size: .; CDR3 DNA: TGTGCCACCCTGGCCGGGACAGGGGGATCTGGAAACACCATATATTTT; CDR3 protein: CATLAGTGGSGNTIYF
J gene: TRBJ2-1; CDR3 length: 14; V gene: TRBV2; D gene: TRBD2; clone size: .; CDR3 DNA: TGTGCCAGCCTGTGGACTAGCGGCGACAATGAGCAGTTCTTC; CDR3 protein: CASLWTSGDNEQFF
J gene: TRBJ2-5; CDR3 length: 13; V gene: TRBV10-3; D gene: .; clone size: .; CDR3 DNA: TGTGCCATCAGTGAGTCCTCTCCAGAGACCCAGTACTTC; CDR3 protein: CAISESSPETQYF
J gene: TRBJ2-1; CDR3 length: 15; V gene: TRBV9; D gene: TRBD2; clone size: .; CDR3 DNA: TGTGCCAGCAGCGTAGGTCCAGCGGGAATAGATGAGCAGTTCTTC; CDR3 protein: CASSVGPAGIDEQFF
J gene: TRBJ1-2; CDR3 length: 13; V gene: TRBV3-1/TRBV3-2; D gene: .; clone size: .; CDR3 DNA: TGTGCCAGCAGCCGGAGCAGGGTCGGCGGCTACACCTTC; CDR3 protein: CASSRSRVGGYTF
J gene: TRBJ2-3; CDR3 length: 13; V gene: TRBV2; D gene: .; clone size: .; CDR3 DNA: TGTGCCAAGACCGGGACAAACACAGATACGCAGTATTTT; CDR3 protein: CAKTGTNTDTQYF
J gene: TRBJ2-7; CDR3 length: 18; V gene: TRBV4-3; D gene: TRBD1; clone size: .; CDR3 DNA: TGCGCCAGCAGCTTCACGGCCCCGGGACAGGGGCCCTCCTACGAGCAGTACTTC; CDR3 protein: CASSFTAPGQGPSYEQYF
J gene: TRBJ1-1; CDR3 length: 14; V gene: TRBV29-1; D gene: .; clone size: few; CDR3 DNA: TGCAGCGTACTGGGCGGGGCAGGGAACACTGAAGCTTTCTTT; CDR3 protein: CSVLGGAGNTEAFF
J gene: TRBJ2-2; CDR3 length: 16; V gene: TRBV12-5; D gene: .; clone size: once; CDR3 DNA: TGTGCTAGTGGTTCCGAATGGGGGGCGAACACCGGGGAGCTGTTTTTT; CDR3 protein: CASGSEWGANTGELFF
J gene: TRBJ2-7; CDR3 length: 16; V gene: TRBV27; D gene: TRBD2; clone size: .; CDR3 DNA: TGTGCCAGCAGTTTAAATCCCCTAGCGGGATCCGATGAGCAGTACTTC; CDR3 protein: CASSLNPLAGSDEQYF
J gene: TRBJ1-2; CDR3 length: 15; V gene: TRBV6-5; D gene: .; clone size: .; CDR3 DNA: TGTGCCAGCAGTTACTCCGGGGAGGGGATCTATGGCTACACCTTC; CDR3 protein: CASSYSGEGIYGYTF
J gene: TRBJ2-5; CDR3 length: 13; V gene: TRBV15; D gene: .; clone size: once; CDR3 DNA: TGTGCCACCAGCAGAATAATCCAAGAGACCCAGTACTTC; CDR3 protein: CATSRIIQETQYF
J gene: TRBJ2-1; CDR3 length: 15; V gene: TRBV6-5; D gene: TRBD2; clone size: .; CDR3 DNA: TGTGCCAGCAGCGTGGGAGCGGGGGGCCCTAATGAGCAGTTCTTC; CDR3 protein: CASSVGAGGPNEQFF
J gene: TRBJ2-1; CDR3 length: 15; V gene: TRBV24-1; D gene: TRBD2; clone size: .; CDR3 DNA: TGTGCCACCAGTGATTTTCGGCGGGGGGGTGGGGAGCAGTTCTTC; CDR3 protein: CATSDFRRGGGEQFF
J gene: TRBJ2-7; CDR3 length: 17; V gene: TRBV11-3; D gene: TRBD2; clone size: .; CDR3 DNA: TGTGCCAGCACCCATTTACGACTAGCGGGGCAAACCTACGAGCAGTACTTC; CDR3 protein: CASTHLRLAGQTYEQYF
J gene: TRBJ1-3; CDR3 length: 17; V gene: TRBV5-1; D gene: TRBD1; clone size: .; CDR3 DNA: TGCGCCAGCAGCTTGGATCTGATAGGGGGCCTTGGAAACACCATATATTTT; CDR3 protein: CASSLDLIGGLGNTIYF
J gene: TRBJ2-5; CDR3 length: 16; V gene: TRBV5-1; D gene: TRBD1; clone size: .; CDR3 DNA: TGCGCCAGCAGCTTGGGGGACAGGGAGAGAGGGGAGACCCAGTACTTC; CDR3 protein: CASSLGDRERGETQYF
J gene: TRBJ2-6; CDR3 length: 18; V gene: TRBV6-1; D gene: .; clone size: .; CDR3 DNA: TGTGCCAGCAGTGAAGCGCCGGGAGTGGGGTCTGGGGCCAACGTCCTGACTTTC; CDR3 protein: CASSEAPGVGSGANVLTF